This is a list of T cell receptor beta chains from one sample in a study of T cell therapy after organ transplantation. Their cognate antigens are unknown. Data came from immunoSEQ multiplex PCR; TCRdb stores just in-frame clones and leaves some out. The sample contains 1,500 to 2,000 clones, approximately 89% of which appear only once. Here the sequenced sample was CD8+ T cells from blood, taken after autologous CMV-specific T cell therapy. The source of these receptors is a human patient who had received a solid organ transplant and had CMV disease. The graft donor may have given rise to some T cells. Each CDR3 is given with its conserved first and last residue. Each record gives: clone size, J gene, V gene, CDR3 length, D gene, CDR3 DNA, CDR3 protein. A D gene is named only where the DNA matches it firmly. The size entry is marked missing in some rows and otherwise reads once, few, many or a size class.

size: once; J: TRBJ1-2; V: TRBV5-6; length: 13; D: TRBD1; DNA: TGTGCCAGCAGCCGGGACAGCACTTATGGCTACACCTTC; CDR3: CASSRDSTYGYTF
size: NA; J: TRBJ1-2; V: TRBV4-2; length: 16; D: NA; DNA: TGTGCCAGCAGCCAAGGAAGTCGTGGACGGACCTATGGCTACACCTTC; CDR3: CASSQGSRGRTYGYTF
size: few; J: TRBJ2-5; V: TRBV7-2; length: 15; D: TRBD1; DNA: TGTGCCAGCAGCTTAGCACAGGGGGAGGTTGAGACCCAGTACTTC; CDR3: CASSLAQGEVETQYF
size: NA; J: TRBJ1-5; V: TRBV2; length: 15; D: TRBD1; DNA: TGTGCCAGCTCGACAGGGTACTATAGCAATCAGCCCCAGCATTTT; CDR3: CASSTGYYSNQPQHF
size: NA; J: TRBJ2-5; V: TRBV7-8; length: 13; D: NA; DNA: TGTGCCAGCAGCGGGCACACCCAAGAGACCCAGTACTTC; CDR3: CASSGHTQETQYF
size: NA; J: TRBJ2-2; V: TRBV30; length: 12; D: TRBD1; DNA: TGTGCCGCGGACAGGGACACCGGGGAGCTGTTTTTT; CDR3: CAADRDTGELFF
size: NA; J: TRBJ1-1; V: TRBV11-2; length: 13; D: NA; DNA: TGTGCCAGCTCTTTAGGGAGGAACACTGAAGCTTTCTTT; CDR3: CASSLGRNTEAFF
size: NA; J: TRBJ2-7; V: TRBV30; length: 13; D: NA; DNA: TGTGCCTGGAGTAACCAGCGTACCTACGAGCAGTACTTC; CDR3: CAWSNQRTYEQYF
size: NA; J: TRBJ1-1; V: TRBV18; length: 15; D: NA; DNA: TGTGCCAGCTCACCTTGGCAGGCGCCGAACACTGAAGCTTTCTTT; CDR3: CASSPWQAPNTEAFF
size: NA; J: TRBJ1-2; V: TRBV19; length: 15; D: NA; DNA: TGTGCCAGTAGTATAGATGAGGGGTTCCTCGGGGGCTACACCTTC; CDR3: CASSIDEGFLGGYTF
size: NA; J: TRBJ2-7; V: TRBV27; length: 13; D: NA; DNA: TGTGCCAGCAGTTTCGGACAGACCTACGAGCAGTACTTC; CDR3: CASSFGQTYEQYF
size: NA; J: TRBJ1-5; V: TRBV4-3; length: 14; D: NA; DNA: TGCGCCAGCAGCCAAGGCCAGATCAATCAGCCCCAGCATTTT; CDR3: CASSQGQINQPQHF
size: NA; J: TRBJ1-3; V: TRBV30; length: 12; D: NA; DNA: TGTGCCTGGAGTGTAGTGACGAACACCATATATTTT; CDR3: CAWSVVTNTIYF
size: NA; J: TRBJ1-1; V: TRBV9; length: 14; D: NA; DNA: TGTGCCAGCAGCGTAGGAAAGGAGTCCACTGAAGCTTTCTTT; CDR3: CASSVGKESTEAFF
size: NA; J: TRBJ2-5; V: TRBV9; length: 15; D: TRBD1; DNA: TGTGCCAGCAGCCCACGGGACAGTTGGCGGGAGACCCAGTACTTC; CDR3: CASSPRDSWRETQYF
size: NA; J: TRBJ1-1; V: TRBV7-6; length: 16; D: NA; DNA: TGTGCCAGCAGCTCGGACGGAAACCGAGTGAACACTGAAGCTTTCTTT; CDR3: CASSSDGNRVNTEAFF
size: hyperexpanded; J: TRBJ2-2; V: TRBV2; length: 15; D: NA; DNA: TGTGCCAGCAGTGACGACGGGGGGAACACCGGGGAGCTGTTTTTT; CDR3: CASSDDGGNTGELFF
size: NA; J: TRBJ1-2; V: TRBV25-1; length: 13; D: NA; DNA: TGTGCCAGCAGTGAGCAGGGAAACTATGGCTACACCTTC; CDR3: CASSEQGNYGYTF
size: NA; J: TRBJ2-5; V: TRBV7-9; length: 15; D: TRBD1; DNA: TGTGCCAGCAGCTTAGACAGGACAGGGGATCGGACCCAGTACTTC; CDR3: CASSLDRTGDRTQYF
size: NA; J: TRBJ2-1; V: TRBV11-1; length: 13; D: TRBD1; DNA: TGTGCCAGCAGCCCAGGGGGCCCCAATGAGCAGTTCTTC; CDR3: CASSPGGPNEQFF
size: NA; J: TRBJ2-6; V: TRBV29-1; length: 15; D: NA; DNA: TGCAGCGTTCATGGCATACAAAGTCGGGCCAACGTCCTGACTTTC; CDR3: CSVHGIQSRANVLTF
size: NA; J: TRBJ2-3; V: TRBV28; length: 11; D: NA; DNA: TGTGCCAGCACCCATACCAATACGCAGTATTTT; CDR3: CASTHTNTQYF
size: NA; J: TRBJ2-1; V: TRBV9; length: 13; D: NA; DNA: TGTGCCAGCTCCGCCTTGACGAAAGGTGAGCAGTTCTTC; CDR3: CASSALTKGEQFF
size: NA; J: TRBJ2-1; V: TRBV9; length: 12; D: NA; DNA: TGTGCCAGCAGCGTAGCTGGCGATGAGCAGTTCTTC; CDR3: CASSVAGDEQFF
size: NA; J: TRBJ1-2; V: TRBV6-6; length: 13; D: TRBD1; DNA: TGTGCCAGCAGTCCCGACAGGGAGGATGGCTACACCTTC; CDR3: CASSPDREDGYTF
size: NA; J: TRBJ2-6; V: TRBV9; length: 17; D: NA; DNA: TGTGCCAGCCCATACTCGTTCAAACAAAGTCGGGCCAACGTCCTGACTTTC; CDR3: CASPYSFKQSRANVLTF
size: NA; J: TRBJ2-7; V: TRBV5-1; length: 14; D: NA; DNA: TGCGCCAGCAGCGCTCTAAGGAGCTCCTACGAGCAGTACTTC; CDR3: CASSALRSSYEQYF
size: NA; J: TRBJ2-5; V: TRBV2; length: 15; D: NA; DNA: TGTGCCAGCAGTCCACGTGGGACCACGCAAGAGACCCAGTACTTC; CDR3: CASSPRGTTQETQYF
size: once; J: TRBJ2-2; V: TRBV10-2; length: 12; D: NA; DNA: TGCGCCAGCAGACAGGGCGGCGGGGAGCTGTTTTTT; CDR3: CASRQGGGELFF
size: NA; J: TRBJ2-7; V: TRBV5-6; length: 13; D: NA; DNA: TGTGCCAGCAGCTTAGGATCAGGGGTCGAGCAGTACTTC; CDR3: CASSLGSGVEQYF
size: NA; J: TRBJ2-3; V: TRBV6-5; length: 15; D: TRBD1; DNA: TGTGCCAGCAGTTTTACAGGGGCCAGCACAGATACGCAGTATTTT; CDR3: CASSFTGASTDTQYF
size: few; J: TRBJ2-3; V: TRBV4-3; length: 15; D: TRBD2; DNA: TGCGCCAGCAGTCATACTAGCGGTTCCACAGATACGCAGTATTTT; CDR3: CASSHTSGSTDTQYF
size: few; J: TRBJ1-1; V: TRBV30; length: 13; D: NA; DNA: TGTGCCTGGACCGTGAATATCGACGCTGAAGCTTTCTTT; CDR3: CAWTVNIDAEAFF
size: NA; J: TRBJ1-1; V: TRBV25-1; length: 14; D: NA; DNA: TGTGCCAGCAGTGAACTCACATCGGGCACTGAAGCTTTCTTT; CDR3: CASSELTSGTEAFF
size: NA; J: TRBJ1-1; V: TRBV18; length: 13; D: NA; DNA: TGTGCCAGCTCACCACCGCAGTCTCGTGAAGCTTTCTTT; CDR3: CASSPPQSREAFF
size: NA; J: TRBJ1-5; V: TRBV18; length: 17; D: NA; DNA: TGTGCCAGCTCACCAAGTGACAGTATTTATAGCAATCAGCCCCAGCATTTT; CDR3: CASSPSDSIYSNQPQHF
size: NA; J: TRBJ1-6; V: TRBV7-9; length: 14; D: TRBD1; DNA: TGTGCCAGCAGCCAGGGACAGGGGTACTCACCCCTCCACTTT; CDR3: CASSQGQGYSPLHF
size: NA; J: TRBJ2-7; V: TRBV19; length: 16; D: NA; DNA: TGTGCCAGTAGTATGGGGACGGCGCTGAGCTCCTACGAGCAGTACTTC; CDR3: CASSMGTALSSYEQYF
size: once; J: TRBJ2-3; V: TRBV9; length: 18; D: TRBD2; DNA: TGTGCCAGCAGCATCGGGACTAGCGGGGGGGTGGGCACAGATACGCAGTATTTT; CDR3: CASSIGTSGGVGTDTQYF
size: NA; J: TRBJ1-1; V: TRBV7-9; length: 13; D: NA; DNA: TGTGCCAGCCGCCCATTCAACCCGCCTGAAGCTTTCTTT; CDR3: CASRPFNPPEAFF
size: NA; J: TRBJ2-7; V: TRBV19; length: 11; D: NA; DNA: TGTGCCAGTAGTATCGGGAACGAGCAGTACTTC; CDR3: CASSIGNEQYF
size: NA; J: TRBJ2-2; V: TRBV5-6; length: 15; D: TRBD1; DNA: TGTGCCAGCAGCTTGGTAAGGGGGCGCCCCGGGGAGCTGTTTTTT; CDR3: CASSLVRGRPGELFF
size: NA; J: TRBJ1-6; V: TRBV25-1; length: 18; D: TRBD1; DNA: TGTGCCAGCAGTCTGGGACAGGGGAGTAGTTCCTATAATTCACCCCTCCACTTT; CDR3: CASSLGQGSSSYNSPLHF
size: NA; J: TRBJ1-3; V: TRBV30; length: 16; D: NA; DNA: TGTGCCTGGAGTATATGGGCATCTGACTCTGGAAACACCATATATTTT; CDR3: CAWSIWASDSGNTIYF
size: NA; J: TRBJ1-1; V: TRBV11-2; length: 12; D: NA; DNA: TGTGCCAGCAGCTTAGGAAGGGGCGAAGCTTTCTTT; CDR3: CASSLGRGEAFF
size: few; J: TRBJ2-7; V: TRBV30; length: 13; D: TRBD1; DNA: TGTGCCTGGAGTGAGGGACAGACCTACGAGCAGTACTTC; CDR3: CAWSEGQTYEQYF
size: NA; J: TRBJ1-1; V: TRBV2; length: 14; D: NA; DNA: TGTGCCAGCAGTGGCGAGGGAATGAACACTGAAGCTTTCTTT; CDR3: CASSGEGMNTEAFF
size: NA; J: TRBJ2-7; V: TRBV7-4; length: 10; D: NA; DNA: TGTGCCCTCCTCCCCTACGAGCAGTACTTC; CDR3: CALLPYEQYF
size: NA; J: TRBJ2-7; V: TRBV18; length: 14; D: TRBD2; DNA: TGTGCCAGCTCGGGAGGGCAGGGCAGCAACGAGCAGTACTTC; CDR3: CASSGGQGSNEQYF
size: few; J: TRBJ2-1; V: TRBV27; length: 15; D: NA; DNA: TGTGCCAGCAGTTTTGCCGCGGCCTCCTACAATGAGCAGTTCTTC; CDR3: CASSFAAASYNEQFF
size: once; J: TRBJ2-2; V: TRBV7-9; length: 15; D: TRBD1; DNA: TGTGCCAGCAGCGTCCGACAGGGAAACACCGGGGAGCTGTTTTTT; CDR3: CASSVRQGNTGELFF
size: NA; J: TRBJ2-7; V: TRBV11-1; length: 14; D: NA; DNA: TGTGCCAGCAGCTTAGGTCGGGCGAACTACGAGCAGTACTTC; CDR3: CASSLGRANYEQYF
size: NA; J: TRBJ2-5; V: TRBV27; length: 13; D: NA; DNA: TGTGCCAGCAGTGGGTCCATGGAAGAGACCCAGTACTTC; CDR3: CASSGSMEETQYF
size: NA; J: TRBJ2-1; V: TRBV7-9; length: 16; D: TRBD1; DNA: TGTGCCAGCAGCCCCGGACAGGGGAGCTCCTACAATGAGCAGTTCTTC; CDR3: CASSPGQGSSYNEQFF
size: NA; J: TRBJ1-2; V: TRBV4-3; length: 15; D: NA; DNA: TGCGCCAGCAGCCAAGGGGGGGGAGGCAGCTCTGGCTACACCTTC; CDR3: CASSQGGGGSSGYTF
size: NA; J: TRBJ2-2; V: TRBV10-3; length: 12; D: NA; DNA: TGTGCCATCTCGCCGGGGACCGGGGAGCTGTTTTTT; CDR3: CAISPGTGELFF
size: NA; J: TRBJ2-3; V: TRBV28; length: 15; D: TRBD1; DNA: TGTGCCAGCAAACCAGGGGGCGCGATATTAGATACGCAGTATTTT; CDR3: CASKPGGAILDTQYF